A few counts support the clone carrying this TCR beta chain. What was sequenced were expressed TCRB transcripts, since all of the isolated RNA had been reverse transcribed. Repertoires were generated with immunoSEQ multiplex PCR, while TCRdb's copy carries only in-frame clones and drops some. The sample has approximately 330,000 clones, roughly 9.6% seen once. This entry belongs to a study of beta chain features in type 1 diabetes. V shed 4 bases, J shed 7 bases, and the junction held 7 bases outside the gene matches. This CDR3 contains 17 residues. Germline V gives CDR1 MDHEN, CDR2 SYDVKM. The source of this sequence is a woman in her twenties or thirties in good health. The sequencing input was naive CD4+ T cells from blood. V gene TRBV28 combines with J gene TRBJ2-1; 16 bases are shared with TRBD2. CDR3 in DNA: TGTGCCAGCAGTTCTCCGGGACTAGCGGGAGGGCCAAATGAGCAGTTCTTC. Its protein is CASSSPGLAGGPNEQFF.